This entry lists 12 T cell receptor beta chains sequenced from one sample in a study of PD-1 blockade in classical Hodgkin lymphoma. Each patient's relapse followed autologous stem cell transplantation, and brentuximab vedotin exposure varied. TCRdb's table, derived via immunoSEQ multiplex PCR, lists solely in-frame clones and lacks some. The sample lists around 20,000 clones; under 70% were seen once. The material sequenced was peripheral blood mononuclear cells (PBMCs), taken at baseline. These receptors came from a human donor with classical Hodgkin lymphoma.

The chain has TRBV27 and TRBJ2-4, with a tentative D call TRBD2 (6 bases). The germline CDR1 and CDR2 sequences are MNHEY and SMNVEV (reference sequence). Trimming took off 4 bases at V and 1 base at J, with 14 bases between the two ends. CDR3 length equals 16 residues. The CDR3: CASSSGLQRAKNIQYF. The CDR3 region has the DNA TGTGCCAGCAGTTCGGGACTCCAACGGGCCAAAAACATTCAGTACTTC.

The CDR3 nucleotides are TGTGCCATCAGTGAGTTCCGGGGGGTCTACGAGCAGTACTTC. Translating it yields CAISEFRGVYEQYF. The chain uses TRBV10-3 and TRBJ2-7, with 7 bases fitting TRBD2. The CDR3 spans 14 residues. V lost 1 base, J lost 3 bases, and 3 bases stayed unmatched. Germline-derived CDR1 and CDR2 are ENHRY and SYGVKD.

This clone appeared once. Relative to the germline gene, one junction end is altered; a read error may explain this. The V and J genes are TRBV9 and TRBJ1-2; unclear D gene. CDR3 length equals 12 residues. From germline, CDR1 is SGDLS and CDR2 YYNGEE. The DNA for the CDR3 is TGTGCCAGCAGCGTAGTAGGAGGGCAACCCTCCTTC. Residues: CASSVVGGQPSF.

This chain joins TRBV5-1 and TRBJ2-1; possibly TRBD1 for D (5 bases). Per the germline V gene, CDR1 is SGHRS and CDR2 is YFSETQ. V was shortened by 2 bases and J by 0 bases, with 15 bases between the two germline ends. This CDR3 is built from 17 residues. The CDR3 is CASSFLVIGVSYNEQFF. CDR3 bases: TGCGCCAGCAGCTTCCTCGTAATAGGGGTCTCCTACAATGAGCAGTTCTTC.

The chain couples TRBV6-5 to TRBJ2-4, with D hard to call. The germline gives CDR1 MNHEY, CDR2 SVGAGI. Trimming left V 0 bases short and J 5 bases short, with 14 bases between. The CDR3 is made up of 16 amino acids. CDR3 amino acids: CASSYSETSRQNIQYF. CDR3 sequence (DNA): TGTGCCAGCAGTTACTCGGAGACTTCACGCCAAAACATTCAGTACTTC.

The chain is built from TRBV28 and TRBJ1-2; D might be TRBD1 (5 bases). CDR1 and CDR2 (germline): MDHEN, SYDVKM. V lost 5 bases and J 3 bases, leaving 16 bases between the germline ends. This CDR3 has 15 residues. The DNA of the CDR3 is TGTGCCAGCAGTGTAGGGACGGGACTCCACTATGGCTACACCTTC. This gives the protein CASSVGTGLHYGYTF.

V gene TRBV5-4 combines with J gene TRBJ2-1; 8 positions agree with TRBD2. V was pared by 4 bases and J by 7 bases, with 13 bases of the junction left unmatched. The CDR3 contains 16 residues. CDR1 is SGHNT and CDR2 is YYREEE in the germline V gene (reference sequence). Here the CDR3 reads CASSAVGSGGINEQFF. The CDR3 DNA sequence: TGTGCCAGCAGCGCGGTCGGCTCGGGAGGGATAAATGAGCAGTTCTTC.

This sequence joins TRBV27 and TRBJ2-1; TRBD2 agrees at 9 bases. From germline, CDR1 is MNHEY and CDR2 SMNVEV (reference sequence). This CDR3 contains 16 residues. J lost 5 bases, V lost 1 base, and 6 bases had no gene match. The CDR3: CASSLWAGGDDNEQFF. DNA of the CDR3: TGTGCCAGCAGTTTATGGGCGGGGGGGGACGACAATGAGCAGTTCTTC.

The V gene is TRBV28, the J gene TRBJ1-5; 10 nucleotides line up with TRBD1. The junction had 12 bases not matched to a gene; V was cut back by 6 bases and J by 1 base. The germline gives CDR1 MDHEN, CDR2 SYDVKM. The CDR3 is 18 amino acids. In nucleotides, the CDR3 is TGTGCCAGCAGGCTCCGGGGACAGGGGCGTCGAAGCAATCAGCCCCAGCATTTT. Residues: CASRLRGQGRRSNQPQHF.

This clone showed up just a few times. The chain employs TRBV6-4 and TRBJ1-2; TRBD1 is a possible D gene (6 bases). The CDR3 sequence is 14 residues long. The germline V gene has CDR1 MRHNA and CDR2 SNTAGT. Trimming left V 0 bases short and J 4 bases short, with 9 bases between. For the CDR3, the DNA is TGTGCCAGCAGTGACTCGGGGGGCGTCTATGGCTACACCTTC. This gives the protein CASSDSGGVYGYTF.

The J gene is TRBJ2-7, the V gene TRBV5-1; 9 bases align to TRBD2. Germline V gives CDR1 SGHRS, CDR2 YFSETQ. This CDR3 is built from 15 residues. Trimming cost V 7 bases and J 2 bases; bases outside gene matches: 10. Written as DNA, the CDR3 is TGCGCCAGCCGCGTGGCGGCTAGCGGGACCTACGAGCAGTACTTC. It codes for CASRVAASGTYEQYF.

The J gene is TRBJ1-1, the V gene TRBV5-4; tentative D call: TRBD1 (6 bases). V was pared by 0 bases and J by 4 bases, with 10 bases between. Looked up from germline, CDR1 is SGHNT and CDR2 is YYREEE (reference sequence). This CDR3 region has 14 residues. DNA of the CDR3: TGTGCCAGCAGCTTGGGAAGGGGGGTCACTGAAGCTTTCTTT. Translation: CASSLGRGVTEAFF.